These T cell receptor beta chains were read from a single sample in a study of blood T cell repertoires in COVID-19. Repertoires were generated with immunoSEQ multiplex PCR, while TCRdb's copy carries only in-frame clones and drops some. The data hold 200,000 to 250,000 clones, with around 80% observed a single time. Material: peripheral blood. These receptors all come from a woman aged 80 or over with COVID-19, enrolled during active disease. CDR3s include the opening cysteine and the closing phenylalanine or tryptophan. The order of the fields is clone size, J gene, V gene, D gene, CDR3 DNA, CDR3 protein. The D gene is left open where the match is weak. Clone size is given for some rows only: seen once, a few or many times, or a class if the clone is expanded.

clone size: .
J gene: TRBJ1-2
V gene: TRBV27
D gene: .
CDR3 DNA: TGTGCCAGCAGTTTAAACGCCGCGAGCCGTGGCTACACCTTC
CDR3 protein: CASSLNAASRGYTF

clone size: .
J gene: TRBJ2-7
V gene: TRBV28
D gene: TRBD1
CDR3 DNA: TGTGCCACCCCATCCAGTGCCGGGACAGGCATTTACGAGCAGTACTTC
CDR3 protein: CATPSSAGTGIYEQYF

clone size: .
J gene: TRBJ1-1
V gene: TRBV5-1
D gene: .
CDR3 DNA: TGCGCCAGCAGCCCGGAGGGTCGACGGAACACTGAAGCTTTCTTT
CDR3 protein: CASSPEGRRNTEAFF

clone size: .
J gene: TRBJ2-1
V gene: TRBV6-5
D gene: TRBD2
CDR3 DNA: TGTGCCAGCACCAGCGGGGTCACCTACAATGAGCAGTTCTTC
CDR3 protein: CASTSGVTYNEQFF

clone size: .
J gene: TRBJ2-5
V gene: TRBV3-1/TRBV3-2
D gene: .
CDR3 DNA: TGTGCCAGCAGCCAAGTGGGGGGAAGGGTCCAAGAGACCCAGTACTTC
CDR3 protein: CASSQVGGRVQETQYF

clone size: .
J gene: TRBJ1-6
V gene: TRBV7-2
D gene: .
CDR3 DNA: TGTGCCAGCAGCTTAGGGAGGCAGGAGGGGTATAATTCACCCCTCCACTTT
CDR3 protein: CASSLGRQEGYNSPLHF

clone size: .
J gene: TRBJ1-3
V gene: TRBV18
D gene: .
CDR3 DNA: TGTGCCAGCTCACCAGAGCGGGCAGCCTACTCTGGAAACACCATATATTTT
CDR3 protein: CASSPERAAYSGNTIYF

clone size: .
J gene: TRBJ2-1
V gene: TRBV27
D gene: .
CDR3 DNA: TGTGCCAGCAGTTTAAGGACCACGGGGGAAGAGCAGTTCTTC
CDR3 protein: CASSLRTTGEEQFF

clone size: .
J gene: TRBJ2-5
V gene: TRBV7-2
D gene: TRBD2
CDR3 DNA: TGTGCCAGCAGCGGCCGGGGGGGCCAAGAGACCCAGTACTTC
CDR3 protein: CASSGRGGQETQYF

clone size: .
J gene: TRBJ1-6
V gene: TRBV19
D gene: .
CDR3 DNA: TGTGCCAGTAGTGGGGTGCAGGGTGCTTCACCCCTCCACTTT
CDR3 protein: CASSGVQGASPLHF

clone size: .
J gene: TRBJ2-3
V gene: TRBV5-1
D gene: .
CDR3 DNA: TGCGCCAGCAGCTTGGACGGGAAACCGGGGGATACGCAGTATTTT
CDR3 protein: CASSLDGKPGDTQYF

clone size: .
J gene: TRBJ2-1
V gene: TRBV7-2
D gene: TRBD2
CDR3 DNA: TGTGCCAGCAGCTTAGTTCGGCTAGCGGGGACTGAGCAGTTCTTC
CDR3 protein: CASSLVRLAGTEQFF

clone size: .
J gene: TRBJ1-4
V gene: TRBV12-3/TRBV12-4
D gene: .
CDR3 DNA: TGTGCCAGCAGTTTAGGACACTCAGAAAAACTGTTTTTT
CDR3 protein: CASSLGHSEKLFF

clone size: .
J gene: TRBJ1-5
V gene: TRBV30
D gene: .
CDR3 DNA: TGTGCCTGGAGTCAAACAGGCGATCAGCCCCAGCATTTT
CDR3 protein: CAWSQTGDQPQHF

clone size: .
J gene: TRBJ2-5
V gene: TRBV9
D gene: TRBD2
CDR3 DNA: TGTGCCAGCAGCGTAGATCAACTAGGGTTGGGAGGGTACCAAGAGACCCAGTACTTC
CDR3 protein: CASSVDQLGLGGYQETQYF

clone size: .
J gene: TRBJ2-1
V gene: TRBV6-5
D gene: .
CDR3 DNA: TGTGCCAGCAGCGCGGAGCTTTACAATGAGCAGTTCTTC
CDR3 protein: CASSAELYNEQFF

clone size: few
J gene: TRBJ1-5
V gene: TRBV6-1
D gene: TRBD1
CDR3 DNA: TGTGCCAGCAGAGAAAGACGAGGACAGGGCTTTAGCAATCAGCCCCAGCATTTT
CDR3 protein: CASRERRGQGFSNQPQHF

clone size: .
J gene: TRBJ2-2
V gene: TRBV10-3
D gene: TRBD1
CDR3 DNA: TGTGCCACCCGAGAGGACAGGGACCGGGAGCTGTTTTTT
CDR3 protein: CATREDRDRELFF

clone size: few
J gene: TRBJ2-3
V gene: TRBV5-4
D gene: .
CDR3 DNA: TGTGCCAGCAGCTCGATCTCGAGAAGCACAGATACGCAGTATTTT
CDR3 protein: CASSSISRSTDTQYF

clone size: .
J gene: TRBJ2-1
V gene: TRBV6-5
D gene: .
CDR3 DNA: TGTGCCAGCATCGAAACCCGGACTTACAATGAGCAGTTCTTC
CDR3 protein: CASIETRTYNEQFF

clone size: .
J gene: TRBJ2-5
V gene: TRBV29-1
D gene: .
CDR3 DNA: TGCAGCGTTGAAGGCGGAGAAGAGACCCAGTACTTC
CDR3 protein: CSVEGGEETQYF

clone size: few
J gene: TRBJ1-3
V gene: TRBV3-1/TRBV3-2
D gene: .
CDR3 DNA: TGTGCCAGCAGCCAACAGGGGCCCTCTGGAAACACCATATATTTT
CDR3 protein: CASSQQGPSGNTIYF

clone size: .
J gene: TRBJ2-6
V gene: TRBV7-9
D gene: TRBD2
CDR3 DNA: TGTGCCAGCAGCTTAGGGGCTAGCGGGGTCGACTCTGGGGCCAACGTCCTGACTTTC
CDR3 protein: CASSLGASGVDSGANVLTF

clone size: few
J gene: TRBJ1-2
V gene: TRBV20-1
D gene: .
CDR3 DNA: TGCAGTGCTAGTCCTACGAACTATGGCTACACCTTC
CDR3 protein: CSASPTNYGYTF

clone size: once
J gene: TRBJ1-3
V gene: TRBV7-9
D gene: TRBD1
CDR3 DNA: TGTGCCAGCAGCTACCCCGGGACAGGGCTCTCTGGAAACACCATATATTTT
CDR3 protein: CASSYPGTGLSGNTIYF

clone size: once
J gene: TRBJ1-6
V gene: TRBV5-1
D gene: .
CDR3 DNA: TGCGCCAGCAGCCTCGACGGAGTCTATAATTCACCCCTCCACTTT
CDR3 protein: CASSLDGVYNSPLHF

clone size: .
J gene: TRBJ1-3
V gene: TRBV28
D gene: .
CDR3 DNA: TGTGCCAGCAGGGGACAAGGAGTAAACACCATATATTTT
CDR3 protein: CASRGQGVNTIYF

clone size: .
J gene: TRBJ2-3
V gene: TRBV6-5
D gene: .
CDR3 DNA: TGTGCCAGCAGTTACCGGCAGGGCGTCGATACGCAGTATTTT
CDR3 protein: CASSYRQGVDTQYF

clone size: .
J gene: TRBJ1-2
V gene: TRBV4-2
D gene: TRBD1
CDR3 DNA: TGTGCCAGCAGCCAAGATTCGACAGGGGGATATGGCTACACCTTC
CDR3 protein: CASSQDSTGGYGYTF

clone size: .
J gene: TRBJ2-1
V gene: TRBV2
D gene: .
CDR3 DNA: TGTGCCAGCAGCGAGACTTCTAATGAGCAGTTCTTC
CDR3 protein: CASSETSNEQFF